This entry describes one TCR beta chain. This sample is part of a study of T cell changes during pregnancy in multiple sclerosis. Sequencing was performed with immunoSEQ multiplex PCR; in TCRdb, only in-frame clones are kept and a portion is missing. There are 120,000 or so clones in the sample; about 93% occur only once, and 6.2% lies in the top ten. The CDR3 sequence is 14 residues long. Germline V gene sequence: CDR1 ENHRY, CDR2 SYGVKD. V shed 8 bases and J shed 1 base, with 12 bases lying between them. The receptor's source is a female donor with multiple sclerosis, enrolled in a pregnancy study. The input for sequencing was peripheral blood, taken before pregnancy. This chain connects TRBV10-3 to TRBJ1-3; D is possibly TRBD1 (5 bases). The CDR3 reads CAIRRGSSGNTIYF. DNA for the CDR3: TGTGCCATCCGTCGGGGGAGTTCTGGAAACACCATATATTTT.